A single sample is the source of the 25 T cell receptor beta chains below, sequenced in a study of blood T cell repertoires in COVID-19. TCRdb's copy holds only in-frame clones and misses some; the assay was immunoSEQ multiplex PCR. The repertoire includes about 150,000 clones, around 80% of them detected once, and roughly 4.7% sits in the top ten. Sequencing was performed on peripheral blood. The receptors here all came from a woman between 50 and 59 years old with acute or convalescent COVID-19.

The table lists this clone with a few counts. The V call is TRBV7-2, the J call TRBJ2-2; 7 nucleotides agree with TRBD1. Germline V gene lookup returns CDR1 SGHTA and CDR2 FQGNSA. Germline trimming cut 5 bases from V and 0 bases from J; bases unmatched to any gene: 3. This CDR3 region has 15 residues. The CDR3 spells CASSRDSANTGELFF. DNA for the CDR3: TGTGCCAGCAGCCGGGACAGCGCGAACACCGGGGAGCTGTTTTTT.

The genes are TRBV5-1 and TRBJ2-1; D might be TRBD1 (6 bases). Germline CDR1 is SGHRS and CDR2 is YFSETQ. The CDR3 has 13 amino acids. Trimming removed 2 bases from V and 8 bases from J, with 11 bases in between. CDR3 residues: CASSFDRRYEQFF. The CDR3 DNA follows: TGCGCCAGCAGCTTTGACAGGCGGTATGAGCAGTTCTTC.

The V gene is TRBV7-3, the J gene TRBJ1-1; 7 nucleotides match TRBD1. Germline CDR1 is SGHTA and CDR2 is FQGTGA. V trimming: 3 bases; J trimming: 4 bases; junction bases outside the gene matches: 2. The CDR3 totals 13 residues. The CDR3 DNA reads TGTGCCAGCAGCTTTGCAGGGGGCACTGAAGCTTTCTTT. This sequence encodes CASSFAGGTEAFF. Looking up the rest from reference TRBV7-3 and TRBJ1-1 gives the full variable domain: GAGVSQTPSNKVTEKGKYVELRCDPISGHTALYWYRQSLGQGPEFLIYFQGTGAADDSGLPNDRFFAVRPEGSVSTLKIQRTERGDSAVYLCASSFAGGTEAFFGQGTRLTVV.

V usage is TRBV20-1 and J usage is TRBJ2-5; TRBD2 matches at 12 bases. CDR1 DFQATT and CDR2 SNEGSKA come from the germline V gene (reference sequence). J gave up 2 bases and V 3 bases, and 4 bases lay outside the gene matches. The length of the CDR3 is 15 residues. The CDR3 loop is CSASTSGGIQETQYF. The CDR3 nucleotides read TGCAGTGCTAGTACTAGCGGGGGGATACAAGAGACCCAGTACTTC.

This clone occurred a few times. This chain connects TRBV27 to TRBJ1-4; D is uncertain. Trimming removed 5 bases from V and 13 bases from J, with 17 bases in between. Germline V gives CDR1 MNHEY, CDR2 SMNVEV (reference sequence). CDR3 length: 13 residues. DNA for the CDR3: TGTGCCAGCAGTGCCCAGACTGGAGTTAGACTGTTTTTT. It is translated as CASSAQTGVRLFF. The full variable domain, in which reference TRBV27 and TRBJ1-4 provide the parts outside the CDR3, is EAQVTQNPRYLITVTGKKLTVTCSQNMNHEYMSWYRQDPGLGLRQIYYSMNVEVTDKGDVPEGYKVSRKEKRNFPLILESPSPNQTSLYFCASSAQTGVRLFFGSGTQLSVL.

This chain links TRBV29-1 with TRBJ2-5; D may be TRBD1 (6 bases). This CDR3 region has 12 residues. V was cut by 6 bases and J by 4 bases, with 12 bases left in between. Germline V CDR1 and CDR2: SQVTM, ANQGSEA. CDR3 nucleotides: TGCAGCGTCGAGAGGGGGTCAGAGACCCAGTACTTC. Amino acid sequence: CSVERGSETQYF.

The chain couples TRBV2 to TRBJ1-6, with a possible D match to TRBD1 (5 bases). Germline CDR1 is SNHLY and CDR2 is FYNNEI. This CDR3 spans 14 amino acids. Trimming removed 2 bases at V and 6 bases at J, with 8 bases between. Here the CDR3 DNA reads TGTGCCAGCAGTGAACAGGGCGCTAATTCACCCCTCCACTTT. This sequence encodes CASSEQGANSPLHF.

CDR3 bases: TGTGCCAGCAGTGAAGACAGGCGGGATCAGCCCCAGCATTTT. Translating it yields CASSEDRRDQPQHF. J is TRBJ1-5 and V is TRBV28; D may be TRBD1 (6 bases). Germline CDR1 is MDHEN and CDR2 is SYDVKM. V lost 5 bases to trimming and J lost 5 bases, with 13 bases between them. The CDR3 runs to 14 residues.

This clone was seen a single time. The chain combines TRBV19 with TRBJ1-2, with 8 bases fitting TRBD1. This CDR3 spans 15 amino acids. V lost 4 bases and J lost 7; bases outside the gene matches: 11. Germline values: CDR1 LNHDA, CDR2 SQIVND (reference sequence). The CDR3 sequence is CASSTIHDRGGGYTF. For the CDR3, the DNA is TGTGCCAGTAGTACAATCCACGACAGGGGTGGTGGCTACACCTTC.

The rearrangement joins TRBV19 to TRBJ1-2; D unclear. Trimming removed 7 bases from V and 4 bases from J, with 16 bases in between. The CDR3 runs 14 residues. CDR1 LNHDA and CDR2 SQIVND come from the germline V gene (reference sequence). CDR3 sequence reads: CASTIGSLVYGYTF. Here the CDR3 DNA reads TGTGCCAGTACAATCGGCAGCCTAGTCTATGGCTACACCTTC.

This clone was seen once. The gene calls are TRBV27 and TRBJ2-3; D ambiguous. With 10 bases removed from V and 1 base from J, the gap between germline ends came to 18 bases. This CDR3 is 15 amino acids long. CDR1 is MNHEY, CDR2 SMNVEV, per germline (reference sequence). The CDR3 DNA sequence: TGTGCCACCGCATTGCTCCGGAGCGGCACAGATACGCAGTATTTT. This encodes CATALLRSGTDTQYF.

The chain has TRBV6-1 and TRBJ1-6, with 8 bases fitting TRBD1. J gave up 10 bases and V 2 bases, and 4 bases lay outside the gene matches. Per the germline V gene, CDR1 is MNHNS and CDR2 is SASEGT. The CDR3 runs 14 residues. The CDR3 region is CASSEYRGDSPLHF. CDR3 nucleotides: TGTGCCAGCAGTGAATACAGGGGGGACTCACCCCTCCACTTT.

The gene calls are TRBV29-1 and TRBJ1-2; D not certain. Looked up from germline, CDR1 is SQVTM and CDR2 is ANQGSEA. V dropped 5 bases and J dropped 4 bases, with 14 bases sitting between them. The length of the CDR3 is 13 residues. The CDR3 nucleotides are TGCAGCGTTACCAACACCCCCCCCTATGGCTACACCTTC. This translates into CSVTNTPPYGYTF.

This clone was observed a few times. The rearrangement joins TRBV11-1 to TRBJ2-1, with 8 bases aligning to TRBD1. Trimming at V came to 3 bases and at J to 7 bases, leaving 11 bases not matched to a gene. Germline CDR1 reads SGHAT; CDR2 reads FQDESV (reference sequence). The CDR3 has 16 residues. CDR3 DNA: TGTGCCAGCAGCTTGAGCCGGACAGGGCGATGGAATGAGCAGTTCTTC. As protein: CASSLSRTGRWNEQFF.

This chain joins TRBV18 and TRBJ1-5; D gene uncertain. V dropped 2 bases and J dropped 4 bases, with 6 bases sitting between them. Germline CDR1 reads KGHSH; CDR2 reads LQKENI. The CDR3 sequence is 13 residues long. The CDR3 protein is CASSPSRNQPQHF. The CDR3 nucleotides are TGTGCCAGCTCACCAAGTAGAAATCAGCCCCAGCATTTT.

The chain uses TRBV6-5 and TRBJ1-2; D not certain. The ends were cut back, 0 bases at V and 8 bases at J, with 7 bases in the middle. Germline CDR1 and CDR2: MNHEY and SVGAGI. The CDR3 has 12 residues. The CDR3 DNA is TGTGCCAGCAGTTACTCGTCGGGGGGCTACACCTTC. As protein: CASSYSSGGYTF.

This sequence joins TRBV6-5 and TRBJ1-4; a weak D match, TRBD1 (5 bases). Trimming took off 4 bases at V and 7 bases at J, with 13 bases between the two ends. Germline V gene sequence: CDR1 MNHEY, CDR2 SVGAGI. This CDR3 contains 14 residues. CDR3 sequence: CASSWSAGREKLFF. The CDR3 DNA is TGTGCCAGCAGTTGGTCTGCGGGACGTGAAAAACTGTTTTTT.

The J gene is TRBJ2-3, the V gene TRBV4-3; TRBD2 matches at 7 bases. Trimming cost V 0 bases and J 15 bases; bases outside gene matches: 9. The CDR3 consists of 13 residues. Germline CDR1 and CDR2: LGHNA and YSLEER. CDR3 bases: TGCGCCAGCAGCCAAGATCCCAGCGGGGCCCAATATTTT. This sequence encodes CASSQDPSGAQYF.

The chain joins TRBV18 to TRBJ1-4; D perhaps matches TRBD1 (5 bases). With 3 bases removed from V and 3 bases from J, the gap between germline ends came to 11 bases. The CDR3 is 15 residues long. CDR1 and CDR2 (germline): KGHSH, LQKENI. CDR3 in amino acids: CASSPISGANEKLFF. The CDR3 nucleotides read TGTGCCAGCTCACCGATTTCGGGGGCTAATGAAAAACTGTTTTTT.

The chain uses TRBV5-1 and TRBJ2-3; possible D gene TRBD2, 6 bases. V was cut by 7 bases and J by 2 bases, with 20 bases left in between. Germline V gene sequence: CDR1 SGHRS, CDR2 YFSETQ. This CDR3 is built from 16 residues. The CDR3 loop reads CASGLRPGGDTDTQYF. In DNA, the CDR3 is TGCGCCAGCGGCCTTAGGCCTGGAGGGGACACAGATACGCAGTATTTT.

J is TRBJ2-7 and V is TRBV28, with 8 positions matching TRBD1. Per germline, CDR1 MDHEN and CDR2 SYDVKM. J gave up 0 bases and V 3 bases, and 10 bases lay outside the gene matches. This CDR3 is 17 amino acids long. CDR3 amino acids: CASSFPWTGLSSYEQYF. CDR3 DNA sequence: TGTGCCAGCAGTTTTCCGTGGACAGGGCTTAGCTCCTACGAGCAGTACTTC.

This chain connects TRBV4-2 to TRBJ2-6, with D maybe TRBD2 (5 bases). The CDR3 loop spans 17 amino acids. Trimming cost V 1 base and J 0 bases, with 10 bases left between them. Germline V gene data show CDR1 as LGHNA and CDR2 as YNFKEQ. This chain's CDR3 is CASSQAKDYSGANVLTF. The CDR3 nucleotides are TGTGCCAGCAGCCAAGCGAAAGACTACTCTGGGGCCAACGTCCTGACTTTC.

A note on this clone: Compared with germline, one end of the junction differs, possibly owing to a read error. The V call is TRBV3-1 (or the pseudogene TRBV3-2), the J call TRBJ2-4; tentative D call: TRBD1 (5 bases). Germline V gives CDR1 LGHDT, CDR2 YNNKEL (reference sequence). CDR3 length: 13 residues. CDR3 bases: TGTGCCAGCAGCCACACCAGATACATGGGGCGGAACTTC. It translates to CASSHTRYMGRNF.

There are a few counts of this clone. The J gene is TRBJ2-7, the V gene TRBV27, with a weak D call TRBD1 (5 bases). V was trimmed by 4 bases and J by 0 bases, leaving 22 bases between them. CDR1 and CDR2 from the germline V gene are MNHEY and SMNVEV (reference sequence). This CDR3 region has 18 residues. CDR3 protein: CASSSSLRQKTSSYEQYF. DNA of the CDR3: TGTGCCAGCAGTTCATCTCTAAGACAGAAAACGAGCTCCTACGAGCAGTACTTC.

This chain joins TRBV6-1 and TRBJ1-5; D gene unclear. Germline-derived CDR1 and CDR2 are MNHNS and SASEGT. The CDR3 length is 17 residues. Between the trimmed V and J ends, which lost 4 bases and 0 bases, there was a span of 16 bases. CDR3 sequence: CASSGPSGGYSNQPQHF. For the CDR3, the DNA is TGTGCCAGCAGTGGACCGTCGGGAGGATATAGCAATCAGCCCCAGCATTTT.